The clone carrying this T cell receptor (beta chain) was detected a few times. The target antigen is unknown. Mismatch with germline at one junction end may stem from a read error. These data come from a study of CD8+ T cells in alopecia areata. About the research overall: Treatment of the treated patients consisted of oral tofacitinib, 5 to 10 mg twice daily. The study gave tofacitinib for 6 to 18 months, then 6 months off drug. Findings and caveats of the study: Normal-skin resident alphabeta T cells also appear among scalp sample sequences. Compared with normal scalp, lesional scalp had higher clonality and more expanded CD8+ clones.

CDR3 length: 11 residues. The V gene's germline CDR1 is LNHNV and CDR2 YYDKDF (reference sequence). Treatment specified: oral pan-JAK inhibitor, 5-10 mg twice daily. Extracted RNA was reverse transcribed, and the resulting cDNA served as sequencing template. This table comes from immunoSEQ multiplex PCR, and its TCRdb copy is limited to in-frame clones, with some not included. Of roughly 190,000 clones in the sample, approximately 57% were seen once. This TCR derives from a human donor with alopecia areata. The chain uses TRBV15 and TRBJ1-2; D not certain. The sequences come from CD4+ T cells sorted from blood, collected at week 24, from a patient treated with tofacitinib. CDR3 loop: CATSRVFGAHF. DNA of the CDR3: TGTGCCACCAGCAGAGTTTTTGGAGCCCACTTC. The whole variable domain, filled in from reference TRBV15 and TRBJ1-2, reads DAMVIQNPRYQVTQFGKPVTLSCSQTLNHNVMYWYQQKSSQAPKLLFHYYDKDFNNEADTPDNFQSRRPNTSFCFLDIRSPGLGDTAMYLCATSRVFGAHFGSGTRLTVV.